Sequencing of this T cell receptor beta chain was carried out in a study of radiotherapy plus CTLA-4 blockade in lung cancer. Notes on the study in general: In blood, tumor-derived TCR clones expanded after radiotherapy plus ipilimumab.

This clone came up once. What it recognizes is unknown. The data were produced by immunoSEQ multiplex PCR, yet TCRdb's version contains in-frame clones alone and is incomplete. The sample carries tens of thousands of clones, more than 70% recorded once. The clonotype comes from a human donor with non-small cell lung cancer who had stable disease on radiotherapy plus ipilimumab. This material consisted of peripheral blood, taken from a patient treated with radiotherapy plus ipilimumab.

The DNA of the CDR3 is TGTGCCAGCAGTTTTGGAGGAGCAGATACGCAGTATTTT. It encodes CASSFGGADTQYF. The chain has TRBV28 and TRBJ2-3, with D tentatively TRBD2 (5 bases). The CDR3 sequence is 13 residues long. V was cut by 3 bases and J by 4 bases, with 8 bases left in between. The germline gives CDR1 MDHEN, CDR2 SYDVKM. The full variable domain, with the rest looked up from reference TRBV28 and TRBJ2-3, is DVKVTQSSRYLVKRTGEKVFLECVQDMDHENMFWYRQDPGLGLRLIYFSYDVKMKEKGDIPEGYSVSREKKERFSLILESASTNQTSMYLCASSFGGADTQYFGPGTRLTVL.